Below are 25 T cell receptor beta chains sequenced from a single sample in a study of CD8+ T cells in alopecia areata (dated by TCRdb to 2016 to 2019). Receptors were amplified or captured by the immunoSEQ multiplex PCR assay. RNA was extracted from all samples and reverse transcribed into cDNA as template for TCR sequencing. TCRdb mirrors the immuneACCESS table, restricted to in-frame sequences. Some clones are absent from its copies; in checked studies, under half trace to an unresolved V gene, and the reason for the others is unknown. A total of 150,000 to 200,000 clones appear in this sample, 55% of them only once. The ten largest account for around 4.8% of the sample. The sequencing sample was made of CD4+ T cells sorted from blood. All receptors come from a human donor in good health.

This rearrangement joins TRBV6-5 to TRBJ1-1; no clear D. The germline CDR1 and CDR2 sequences are MNHEY and SVGAGI. Between the trimmed V and J ends, which lost 0 bases and 10 bases, there was a span of 21 bases. The CDR3 is 16 amino acids. The CDR3 reads CASSYSTLTPLRGAFF. The CDR3 nucleotides read TGTGCCAGCAGTTACTCGACATTAACCCCTCTCAGAGGAGCTTTCTTT.

This clone was detected a few times. V gene TRBV29-1 combines with J gene TRBJ1-2, with 10 bases aligning to TRBD1. The CDR3 consists of 14 residues. The V gene end was trimmed by 4 bases and the J gene end by 4 bases; junction bases not matched to a gene: 6. Germline-derived CDR1 and CDR2 are SQVTM and ANQGSEA. The CDR3 is CSVVSGQGIYGYTF. In DNA, the CDR3 is TGCAGCGTTGTATCGGGACAGGGGATCTATGGCTACACCTTC.

The rearrangement links TRBV25-1 to TRBJ2-7; D gene uncertain. The CDR3 runs to 12 residues. Germline-derived CDR1 and CDR2 are MGHDK and SYGVNS. Trimming took off 6 bases at V and 3 bases at J, with 9 bases between the two ends. In nucleotides, the CDR3 is TGTGCCAGCAGGGCCCAAGGCTACGAGCAGTACTTC. It yields the protein CASRAQGYEQYF.

The rearrangement links TRBV7-8 to TRBJ2-5; D call uncertain. There are 10 residues in the CDR3. Germline V gene sequence: CDR1 SGHVS, CDR2 FQNEAQ. V lost 7 bases and J lost 5, with 5 bases in between. The CDR3 spells CASKLETQYF. CDR3 sequence (DNA): TGTGCCAGCAAACTGGAGACCCAGTACTTC. The full variable domain, its missing parts supplied by reference TRBV7-8 and TRBJ2-5, is GAGVSQSPRYKVAKRGQDVALRCDPISGHVSLFWYQQALGQGPEFLTYFQNEAQLDKSGLPSDRFFAERPEGSVSTLKIQRTQQEDSAVYLCASKLETQYFGPGTRLLVL.

The genes are TRBV4-1 and TRBJ1-5; 7 bases agree with TRBD1. Germline CDR1 and CDR2: MGHRA and YSYEKL. This CDR3 spans 16 amino acids. Trimming took 2 bases from V and 0 from J; bases not matched to a gene: 4. The CDR3 region is CASSQMTGFSNQPQHF. In DNA form, the CDR3 reads TGCGCCAGCAGCCAAATGACAGGGTTTAGCAATCAGCCCCAGCATTTT.

A few counts support this clone. CDR3 sequence (DNA): TGCAGCGTTGAGGTCCGGGTGCGGAACACAGATACGCAGTATTTT. Its protein is CSVEVRVRNTDTQYF. The rearrangement uses TRBV29-1 and TRBJ2-3; D is ambiguous. The CDR3 is 15 amino acids. Germline V gene data show CDR1 as SQVTM and CDR2 as ANQGSEA. Trimming left V 3 bases short and J 2 bases short, with 15 bases between.

The sample holds a few counts of this clone. The chain uses TRBV9 and TRBJ2-3; 10 bases line up with TRBD2. V shed 4 bases, J shed 5 bases, and the junction held 10 bases outside the gene matches. In germline, CDR1 is SGDLS, CDR2 YYNGEE. The CDR3 runs 16 residues. The CDR3 loop is CASSKGGASGRDTQYF. The DNA for the CDR3 is TGTGCCAGCAGCAAGGGAGGGGCTAGCGGGAGAGATACGCAGTATTTT.

In its sample, this clone was seen a few times. The J gene is TRBJ2-3, the V gene TRBV29-1; 7 bases are a match to TRBD2. Per germline, CDR1 SQVTM and CDR2 ANQGSEA. V shed 4 bases and J 4 bases; nucleotides not matched to a gene: 11. The CDR3 consists of 15 residues. For the CDR3, the DNA is TGCAGCGTTGGCCCGGGACTACCTACCCCAGATACGCAGTATTTT. This encodes CSVGPGLPTPDTQYF.

The chain joins TRBV2 to TRBJ2-1; D not resolved. Germline CDR1 is SNHLY and CDR2 is FYNNEI. Trimming pared 8 bases from V and 13 bases from J, leaving 18 bases between. This CDR3 region has 12 residues. CDR3 sequence: CASAIYAGLQFF. In nucleotides, the CDR3 is TGTGCCAGCGCTATATACGCCGGCCTCCAGTTCTTC. The whole variable domain, remainder taken from reference TRBV2 and TRBJ2-1, is EPEVTQTPSHQVTQMGQEVILRCVPISNHLYFYWYRQILGQKVEFLVSFYNNEISEKSEIFDDQFSVERPDGSNFTLKIRSTKLEDSAMYFCASAIYAGLQFFGPGTRLTVL.

This clone has only one observation. The chain links TRBV2 to TRBJ2-7, with 10 positions matching TRBD2. Looked up from germline, CDR1 is SNHLY and CDR2 is FYNNEI. CDR3 length: 16 amino acids. Trimming removed 0 bases from V and 3 bases from J; junction bases left unmatched: 5. The chain's CDR3 is CASSEAVLAGDYEQYF. CDR3 coding DNA: TGTGCCAGCAGTGAAGCGGTTCTAGCGGGGGACTACGAGCAGTACTTC.

The chain combines TRBV29-1 with TRBJ2-1, with D tentatively TRBD2 (6 bases). This CDR3 spans 14 amino acids. The germline gives CDR1 SQVTM, CDR2 ANQGSEA. V lost 6 bases and J lost 4, with 16 bases in between. CDR3 DNA: TGCAGCGTGGACCTCAGCGGGCTTTACAATGAGCAGTTCTTC. Amino acids: CSVDLSGLYNEQFF.

This clone was seen only a few times. Other nucleotide sequences in the sample specify the same CDR3. V usage is TRBV11-2 and J usage is TRBJ2-3; D is ambiguous. Trimming removed 1 base at V and 5 bases at J, with 4 bases between. Per germline, CDR1 SGHAT and CDR2 FQNNGV. The CDR3 is 12 amino acids. As DNA, the CDR3 is TGTGCCAGCAGCTTAGGGGGAGATACGCAGTATTTT. Translated, it gives CASSLGGDTQYF.

This clone was recorded a few times. V is TRBV29-1 and J is TRBJ2-7; D is perhaps TRBD1 or TRBD2 (5 bases each). CDR1 SQVTM and CDR2 ANQGSEA come from the germline V gene. The CDR3 is 13 amino acids. V shed 3 bases and J shed 6 bases, with 15 bases lying between them. The CDR3 DNA sequence: TGCAGCGTTGAGCCCAAGGGACGATCCGAGCAGTACTTC. It yields the protein CSVEPKGRSEQYF.

V usage is TRBV30 and J usage is TRBJ1-2; 8 nucleotides match TRBD1. The V gene end was trimmed by 3 bases and the J gene end by 8 bases; junction bases not matched to a gene: 8. Germline loops: CDR1 GTSNPN, CDR2 SVGIG (reference sequence). The CDR3 consists of 13 residues. CDR3 residues: CAWRYTGGYGYTF. DNA of the CDR3: TGTGCCTGGAGGTACACAGGGGGATACGGCTACACCTTC.

This clone was observed a handful of times. This rearrangement joins TRBV5-6 to TRBJ2-7; no reliable D call. V was pared by 2 bases and J by 3 bases, with 6 bases between. Per the germline V gene, CDR1 is SGHDT and CDR2 is YYEEEE. The CDR3 length is 12 residues. CDR3 in amino acids: CASSLGGYEQYF. Written as DNA, the CDR3 is TGTGCCAGCAGCTTAGGCGGCTACGAGCAGTACTTC.

This rearrangement joins TRBV29-1 to TRBJ1-2, with D maybe TRBD1 (5 bases). Trimming pared 2 bases from V and 8 bases from J, leaving 18 bases between. CDR1 is SQVTM, CDR2 ANQGSEA, per germline. This CDR3 contains 14 residues. CDR3 DNA: TGCAGCGTTGAAAGGGGCAGAGGTCAACACGGCTACACCTTC. Translation gives CSVERGRGQHGYTF.

The chain links TRBV5-4 to TRBJ2-7, with TRBD1 matching over 7 bases. CDR3 length: 15 amino acids. In germline, CDR1 is SGHNT, CDR2 YYREEE (reference sequence). With V trimmed by 4 bases and J by 2 bases, 9 bases remained unmatched. For the CDR3, the DNA is TGTGCCAGCAGCCCCGTGGGACAGTTCCCCTACGAGCAGTACTTC. Translation gives CASSPVGQFPYEQYF.

In this sample, this clone turned up a few times. The chain has TRBV10-3 and TRBJ2-2, with TRBD2 matching 13 bases. Trimming removed 4 bases from V and 5 bases from J; junction bases left unmatched: 10. Germline lookup yields CDR1 ENHRY and CDR2 SYGVKD. The CDR3 sequence is 18 residues long. Written as DNA, the CDR3 is TGTGCCATCAGTGGGGTCGGACTAGCGGGAGCATCAACCGGGGAGCTGTTTTTT. Its protein product is CAISGVGLAGASTGELFF.

The rearrangement uses TRBV11-2 and TRBJ2-1, with 9 bases fitting TRBD2. From germline, CDR1 is SGHAT and CDR2 FQNNGV. V was pared by 6 bases and J by 4 bases, with 10 bases of the junction left unmatched. The CDR3 length is 16 residues. CDR3 amino acids: CASRPLSGSSYNEQFF. The DNA of the CDR3 is TGTGCCAGCAGGCCCCTTAGCGGGAGCAGTTACAATGAGCAGTTCTTC.

This clone was counted once. V gene TRBV29-1 combines with J gene TRBJ2-4, with unresolved D. V lost 0 bases and J lost 2, with 8 bases in between. Germline CDR1 SQVTM, CDR2 ANQGSEA. CDR3 size: 14 residues. This CDR3 reads CSVEEGQPKNIQYF. In nucleotides, the CDR3 is TGCAGCGTTGAAGAGGGCCAGCCCAAAAACATTCAGTACTTC.

The genes are TRBV5-4 and TRBJ2-2; TRBD2 might be the D (6 bases). CDR3 length equals 14 residues. The V end lost 5 bases, the J end lost 4 bases, and 12 bases lay between the germline ends. The V gene's germline CDR1 is SGHNT and CDR2 YYREEE (reference sequence). The CDR3 loop reads CASRRDSSTGELFF. In nucleotides, the CDR3 is TGTGCCAGCAGACGGGACTCCAGCACCGGGGAGCTGTTTTTT.

CDR3 amino acids: CSVEDKTGAEGYTF. For the CDR3, the DNA is TGCAGCGTTGAAGATAAAACAGGGGCGGAAGGCTACACCTTC. The genes are TRBV29-1 and TRBJ1-2; TRBD1 matches at 7 bases. The CDR3 totals 14 residues. Trimming removed 0 bases from V and 8 bases from J; junction bases left unmatched: 9. In germline, CDR1 is SQVTM, CDR2 ANQGSEA. Drawing the rest from reference TRBV29-1 and TRBJ1-2, the complete variable domain is SAVISQKPSRDICQRGTSLTIQCQVDSQVTMMFWYRQQPGQSLTLIATANQGSEATYESGFVIDKFPISRPNLTFSTLTVSNMSPEDSSIYLCSVEDKTGAEGYTFGSGTRLTVV.

A few counts support this clone. The V and J genes are TRBV21-1 and TRBJ1-5. TRBV21-1 is a documented pseudogene. The CDR3 contains 15 residues. CDR3 nucleotide sequence: TGTGCCAGCAGCGTTGACTGTTATAGCAATCAGCCCCAGCATTTT. It is translated as CASSVDCYSNQPQHF.

The chain carries TRBV5-6 and TRBJ1-1, with D unresolved. The CDR3 runs to 14 residues. Germline V lookup: CDR1 SGHDT, CDR2 YYEEEE. V was shortened by 0 bases and J by 7 bases, with 13 bases between the two germline ends. The DNA for the CDR3 is TGTGCCAGCAGCTTGGATGTTTCAGGATTTGAAGCTTTCTTT. It translates to CASSLDVSGFEAFF.

This rearrangement joins TRBV6-4 to TRBJ2-1; 12 positions agree with TRBD2. The trim removed 5 bases at V and 6 bases at J, leaving 5 bases unmatched. This CDR3 spans 15 amino acids. Per the germline V gene, CDR1 is MRHNA and CDR2 is SNTAGT. The CDR3 DNA reads TGTGCCAGCAGTTTACTAGCGGGAGGTAGCAATGAGCAGTTCTTC. This translates into CASSLLAGGSNEQFF.